Listed here are 29 T cell receptor beta chains from one sample, sequenced in a study of T cell repertoires in cytomegalovirus infection. The antigens these receptors bind are not known. MiXCR was run by TCRdb on the reads, yielding one entry per CDR3 protein. The sample carries about 830,000 distinct CDR3 sequences, 32% recorded once. The sequenced sample was cultured CD8+ T cells from PBMCs, obtained from culture after CMV antigen stimulation. These receptors came from a human donor in good health (CMV status not recorded). Some clones in this sample may be carry-over from other donors' samples.

This clonotype was seen repeatedly, ten times or more. The J gene is TRBJ2-2, the V gene TRBV7-6; the match to TRBD1 covers 7 bases. This CDR3 region has 17 residues. The germline V gene encodes CDR1 SGHVS and CDR2 FNYEAQ. V lost 1 base, J lost 0 bases, and 5 bases stayed unmatched. CDR3: CASSLGVRGSNTGELFF. In DNA, the CDR3 is TGTGCCAGCAGCTTAGGGGTCAGGGGGTCGAACACCGGGGAGCTGTTTTTT.

This clonotype was counted between two and nine times. The genes are TRBV7-9 and TRBJ1-5, with D tentatively TRBD1 (5 bases). The germline V gene has CDR1 SEHNR and CDR2 FQNEAQ (reference sequence). Trimming took off 5 bases at V and 0 bases at J, with 17 bases between the two ends. The CDR3 is 17 amino acids. CDR3 loop: CASSLGDGSYSNQPQHF. The CDR3 DNA reads as TGTGCCAGCAGCCTAGGGGACGGAAGCTATAGCAATCAGCCCCAGCATTTT.

The rearrangement links TRBV4-3 to TRBJ2-3, with TRBD2 identical over 9 bases. Looked up from germline, CDR1 is LGHNA and CDR2 is YSLEER. This CDR3 is 17 amino acids long. Trimming at V came to 1 base and at J to 4 bases, leaving 9 bases not matched to a gene. The CDR3 protein is CASSQGALGLASDTQYF. The CDR3 nucleotides are TGCGCCAGCAGCCAAGGGGCTCTGGGACTAGCTTCAGATACGCAGTATTTT.

CDR3 protein: CASSFPGLGHTQYF. CDR3 nucleotides: TGTGCCAGCAGTTTTCCGGGACTAGGGCATACGCAGTATTTT. This sequence joins TRBV12-3 or TRBV12-4 and TRBJ2-3; 8 nucleotides align to TRBD2. CDR3 length: 14 amino acids. J gave up 7 bases and V 3 bases, and 6 bases lay outside the gene matches.

The chain has TRBV7-2 and TRBJ2-7, with 7 bases that match TRBD1. Trimming cost V 1 base and J 4 bases; bases outside gene matches: 4. There are 14 residues in the CDR3. Germline loops: CDR1 SGHTA, CDR2 FQGNSA. The CDR3 nucleotides are TGTGCCAGCAGCTTAGTTCCAGGGGGTTACGAGCAGTACTTC. Its translation: CASSLVPGGYEQYF. The full variable domain, its missing parts supplied by reference TRBV7-2 and TRBJ2-7, is GAGVSQSPSNKVTEKGKDVELRCDPISGHTALYWYRQSLGQGLEFLIYFQGNSAPDKSGLPSDRFSAERTGGSVSTLTIQRTQQEDSAVYLCASSLVPGGYEQYFGPGTRLTVT.

This chain links TRBV6-5 with TRBJ2-7, with D perhaps TRBD1 (6 bases). The germline V gene encodes CDR1 MNHEY and CDR2 SVGAGI. V gave up 5 bases and J gave up 5 bases, with 19 bases separating them. The CDR3 contains 15 residues. The CDR3 loop reads CASSPQMGQEDEQYF. CDR3 nucleotides: TGTGCCAGCAGTCCCCAGATGGGACAAGAGGACGAGCAGTACTTC.

The chain couples TRBV27 to TRBJ1-4; a possible D gene is TRBD1 (6 bases). Trimming took off 4 bases at V and 8 bases at J, with 11 bases between the two ends. Per the germline V gene, CDR1 is MNHEY and CDR2 is SMNVEV (reference sequence). The CDR3 runs to 13 residues. CDR3 sequence reads: CASSSGVEEKLFF. In DNA, the CDR3 is TGTGCCAGCAGTTCAGGGGTTGAGGAAAAACTGTTTTTT.

The chain employs TRBV4-1 and TRBJ2-7, with D perhaps TRBD1 (6 bases). This CDR3 contains 16 residues. V lost 0 bases, J lost 3 bases, and 15 bases lay in between. CDR1 and CDR2 from the germline V gene are MGHRA and YSYEKL. The CDR3 region has the DNA TGCGCCAGCAGCCAAGATTCTATACAGGGTCACTACGAGCAGTACTTC. Translating it yields CASSQDSIQGHYEQYF.

The chain links TRBV4-2 to TRBJ2-7, with 11 bases aligning to TRBD2. V was pared by 0 bases and J by 1 base, with 2 bases of the junction left unmatched. The CDR3 loop spans 16 amino acids. The germline gives CDR1 LGHNA, CDR2 YNFKEQ. CDR3 amino acids: CASSQETSGVSYEQYF. CDR3 coding DNA: TGTGCCAGCAGCCAAGAGACTAGCGGGGTGTCCTACGAGCAGTACTTC.

The chain is built from TRBV5-1 and TRBJ2-3; TRBD1 matches at 11 bases. With 3 bases clipped from V and 2 bases from J, the junction kept 11 bases outside the gene matches. The CDR3 runs to 18 residues. Germline loops: CDR1 SGHRS, CDR2 YFSETQ. CDR3 region: CASSWPRTGGPPTDTQYF. Written as DNA, the CDR3 is TGCGCCAGCAGCTGGCCCAGGACAGGGGGCCCTCCCACAGATACGCAGTATTTT.

The genes are TRBV10-3 and TRBJ1-1; perhaps TRBD1 as D (5 bases). The V and J ends lost 0 bases and 1 base respectively, with 9 bases between them. CDR3 length: 15 amino acids. The germline CDR1 and CDR2 sequences are ENHRY and SYGVKD. Here the CDR3 reads CAISESGDQNTEAFF. The DNA of the CDR3 is TGTGCCATCAGTGAGTCCGGGGACCAGAACACTGAAGCTTTCTTT.

The table lists this clonotype with a few counts. The chain employs TRBV19 and TRBJ1-1; D perhaps matches TRBD1 (5 bases). The V end lost 1 base, the J end lost 4 bases, and 10 bases lay between the germline ends. The CDR3 covers 14 residues. CDR1 and CDR2 (germline): LNHDA, SQIVND (reference sequence). CDR3 protein: CASSIGGTGTEAFF. Written as DNA, the CDR3 is TGTGCCAGTAGTATAGGAGGGACCGGCACTGAAGCTTTCTTT.

This clonotype was recorded at least ten times. The chain carries TRBV5-4 and TRBJ2-1, with 11 bases that match TRBD2. Trimming at V came to 4 bases and at J to 8 bases, leaving 11 bases not matched to a gene. CDR1 SGHNT and CDR2 YYREEE come from the germline V gene (reference sequence). The CDR3 covers 16 residues. CDR3 protein: CASSGVASGGRDEQFF. Here the CDR3 DNA reads TGTGCCAGCAGCGGGGTGGCTAGCGGGGGGCGGGATGAGCAGTTCTTC.

V and J are TRBV7-9 and TRBJ2-1; D possibly corresponds to TRBD1 (6 bases). The CDR3 loop spans 12 amino acids. V lost 5 bases and J lost 7, with 9 bases in between. Per the germline V gene, CDR1 is SEHNR and CDR2 is FQNEAQ (reference sequence). The CDR3 loop is CASSHRENEQFF. DNA for the CDR3: TGTGCCAGCAGCCACAGGGAAAATGAGCAGTTCTTC.

This clonotype was counted between two and nine times. The chain is built from TRBV28 and TRBJ2-1, with D possibly TRBD1 on 6 matching bases. The CDR3 extends over 12 amino acids. V was trimmed by 6 bases and J by 10 bases, leaving 13 bases between them. Germline values: CDR1 MDHEN, CDR2 SYDVKM. The chain's CDR3 is CASRLYREEQFF. The DNA for the CDR3 is TGTGCCAGCAGACTTTACAGGGAAGAGCAGTTCTTC.

J is TRBJ1-5 and V is TRBV7-9, with D possibly being TRBD1 (5 bases). Germline V gives CDR1 SEHNR, CDR2 FQNEAQ (reference sequence). Trimming took off 5 bases at V and 1 base at J, with 24 bases between the two ends. The CDR3 is made up of 19 amino acids. The CDR3 region has the DNA TGTGCCAGCAGCCCGGGGGGACCGGGGAGTTATATGAGCAATCAGCCCCAGCATTTT. As protein: CASSPGGPGSYMSNQPQHF. Full variable domain (outside the CDR3, taken from reference TRBV7-9 and TRBJ1-5): DTGVSQNPRHKITKRGQNVTFRCDPISEHNRLYWYRQTLGQGPEFLTYFQNEAQLEKSRLLSDRFSAERPKGSFSTLEIQRTEQGDSAMYLCASSPGGPGSYMSNQPQHFGDGTRLSIL.

There are a few counts of this clonotype. The rearrangement links TRBV7-4 to TRBJ1-2; maybe TRBD1 (6 bases). The CDR3 totals 14 residues. Trimming pared 5 bases from V and 6 bases from J, leaving 16 bases between. Germline-derived CDR1 and CDR2 are SGHVT and SQSDAQ. The DNA for the CDR3 is TGTGCCAGCAGCCCCCCGACAGGTTGGCATGGCTACACCTTC. The encoded protein is CASSPPTGWHGYTF.

V usage is TRBV6-2 or TRBV6-3 and J usage is TRBJ1-6, with TRBD1 as a possible D gene (6 bases). CDR1 is MNHEY and CDR2 is SVGEGT in the germline V gene. CDR3 size: 16 residues. Between the trimmed V and J ends, which lost 2 bases and 5 bases, there was a span of 13 bases. CDR3 sequence (DNA): TGTGCCAGCAGTTACCCCCCAGGGGTTGATAATTCACCCCTCCACTTT. Its translation is CASSYPPGVDNSPLHF.

This clonotype was counted only a few times. The rearrangement uses TRBV6-2 or TRBV6-3 and TRBJ2-3; TRBD1 agrees at 9 bases. Looked up from germline, CDR1 is MNHEY and CDR2 is SVGEGT. CDR3 length: 15 residues. Losses at the gene ends were 0 bases for V and 6 bases for J; bases not matched to a gene: 4. The CDR3 loop reads CASSYSGTGHDTQYF. CDR3 bases: TGTGCCAGCAGTTACTCCGGGACAGGGCACGATACGCAGTATTTT.

This chain joins TRBV10-3 and TRBJ1-2, with 9 bases aligning to TRBD1. Per germline, CDR1 ENHRY and CDR2 SYGVKD. This CDR3 comprises 18 residues. The J segment lost 2 bases and the V segment lost 6 bases, leaving 16 bases of the junction unmatched. In DNA form, the CDR3 reads TGTGCCATCAGCCAAACCCCGACCGGACAGGGGCCGAACTATGGCTACACCTTC. Its protein product is CAISQTPTGQGPNYGYTF.

The rearrangement joins TRBV4-1 to TRBJ1-5; D is possibly TRBD1 (5 bases). Trimming removed 4 bases from V and 1 base from J, with 17 bases in between. In germline, CDR1 is MGHRA, CDR2 YSYEKL. The CDR3 consists of 17 residues. The CDR3 is CASSLLAGSESNQPQHF. The CDR3 bases are TGCGCCAGCAGCCTCTTGGCAGGGTCGGAGAGCAATCAGCCCCAGCATTTT.

This clonotype appeared many times. The V call is TRBV7-2, the J call TRBJ2-3; D tentatively fits TRBD1 or TRBD2 (5 bases each). With 4 bases removed from V and 6 bases from J, the gap between germline ends came to 20 bases. The CDR3 has 16 residues. Germline V gives CDR1 SGHTA, CDR2 FQGNSA. The CDR3 DNA follows: TGTGCCAGCAGCTCATTTGGGGACCCCAAGGGGGATACGCAGTATTTT. This codes for CASSSFGDPKGDTQYF. Complete variable domain (other parts from reference TRBV7-2 and TRBJ2-3): GAGVSQSPSNKVTEKGKDVELRCDPISGHTALYWYRQSLGQGLEFLIYFQGNSAPDKSGLPSDRFSAERTGGSVSTLTIQRTQQEDSAVYLCASSSFGDPKGDTQYFGPGTRLTVL.

The chain employs TRBV7-7 and TRBJ2-2; 11 bases match TRBD1. The CDR3 consists of 14 residues. V lost 11 bases to trimming and J lost 6 bases; unmatched junction nucleotides: 8. Per the germline V gene, CDR1 is SSHAT and CDR2 is FNYEAQ (reference sequence). CDR3 residues: CASGTGGFPGELFF. CDR3 in DNA: TGTGCCTCGGGGACAGGGGGATTCCCCGGGGAGCTGTTTTTT.

This clonotype came up many times. The V and J genes are TRBV5-4 and TRBJ1-4; D not resolved. Trimming cost V 6 bases and J 0 bases, with 12 bases left between them. Germline V gene sequence: CDR1 SGHNT, CDR2 YYREEE (reference sequence). This CDR3 comprises 15 residues. CDR3 residues: CASNRTEATNEKLFF. As DNA, the CDR3 is TGTGCCAGCAATCGGACGGAGGCAACTAATGAAAAACTGTTTTTT.

This chain uses TRBV5-1 with TRBJ2-7; D possibly uses TRBD1 or TRBD2 (5 bases each). Trimming stripped 6 bases from V and 0 bases from J, with 10 bases between. The CDR3 length is 13 residues. The germline CDR1 and CDR2 sequences are SGHRS and YFSETQ. CDR3 residues: CASKGEHSYEQYF. In nucleotides, the CDR3 is TGCGCCAGCAAAGGGGAGCACTCCTACGAGCAGTACTTC. Complete variable domain (other parts from reference TRBV5-1 and TRBJ2-7): KAGVTQTPRYLIKTRGQQVTLSCSPISGHRSVSWYQQTPGQGLQFLFEYFSETQRNKGNFPGRFSGRQFSNSRSEMNVSTLELGDSALYLCASKGEHSYEQYFGPGTRLTVT.

For this clonotype: Possible read error: a much larger clone is one base away. The V call is TRBV7-8, the J call TRBJ1-5; no reliable D call. Germline CDR1 and CDR2: SGHVS and FQNEAQ. The CDR3 extends over 14 amino acids. The CDR3 sequence: CVSSPPSGNQPQHF. CDR3 nucleotide sequence: TGTGTCAGCAGCCCGCCCTCGGGCAATCAGCCCCAGCATTTT.

This clonotype was observed a few times. This sequence joins TRBV6-5 and TRBJ2-2; D gene unclear. This CDR3 spans 13 amino acids. CDR1 and CDR2 from the germline V gene are MNHEY and SVGAGI. Trimming removed 5 bases at V and 3 bases at J, with 7 bases between. The CDR3 DNA reads as TGTGCCAGCAGTGGAATTCACACCGGGGAGCTGTTTTTT. Encoded protein: CASSGIHTGELFF.

V usage is TRBV12-3 or TRBV12-4 and J usage is TRBJ2-7, with D possibly TRBD1 on 5 matching bases. The CDR3 is made up of 10 amino acids. V was clipped by 8 bases and J by 12 bases, with 14 bases between them. Here the CDR3 reads CASWGQALYV. The DNA for the CDR3 is TGTGCCAGCTGGGGCCAGGCCTTGTACGTC.

The V call is TRBV4-1, the J call TRBJ2-3, with 13 nucleotides matching TRBD2. V shed 6 bases and J 5 bases; nucleotides not matched to a gene: 5. In germline, CDR1 is MGHRA, CDR2 YSYEKL. This CDR3 is 15 amino acids long. The CDR3 loop is CASRWTSGGIDTQYF. CDR3 DNA: TGCGCCAGCAGGTGGACTAGCGGGGGAATAGATACGCAGTATTTT.